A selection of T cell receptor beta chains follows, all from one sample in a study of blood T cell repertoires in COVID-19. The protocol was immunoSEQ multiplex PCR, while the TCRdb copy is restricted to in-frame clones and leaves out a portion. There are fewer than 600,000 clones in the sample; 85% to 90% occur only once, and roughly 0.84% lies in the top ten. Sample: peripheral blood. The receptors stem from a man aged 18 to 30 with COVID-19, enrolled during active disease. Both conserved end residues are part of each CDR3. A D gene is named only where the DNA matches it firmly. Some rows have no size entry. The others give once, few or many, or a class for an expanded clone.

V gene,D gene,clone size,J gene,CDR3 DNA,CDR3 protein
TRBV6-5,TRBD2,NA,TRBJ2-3,TGTGCCAGCAGCAATAGCGGGGTGTGGCAGTATTTT,CASSNSGVWQYF
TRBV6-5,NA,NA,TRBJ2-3,TGTGCCAGCAGTTCTCGGGACTCGTCCACAGATACGCAGTATTTT,CASSSRDSSTDTQYF
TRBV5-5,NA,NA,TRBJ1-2,TGTGCCAGCAGCTTAAACTTCTATGGCTACACCTTC,CASSLNFYGYTF
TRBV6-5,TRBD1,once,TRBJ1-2,TGTGCCAGCAGCCCCGACAGGGCTGGCTATGGCTACACCTTC,CASSPDRAGYGYTF
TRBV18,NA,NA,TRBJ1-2,TGTGCCAGCTCACCGTCCCAGGGGTCCGCTTCGCATTATGGCTACACCTTC,CASSPSQGSASHYGYTF
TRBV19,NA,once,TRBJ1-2,TGTGCCAGTACAGGGGAAGACTATGGCTACACCTTC,CASTGEDYGYTF
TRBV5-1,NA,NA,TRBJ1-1,TGCGCCAGCAGTCTGGACAGCAACACTGAAGCTTTCTTT,CASSLDSNTEAFF
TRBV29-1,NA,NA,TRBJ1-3,TGCAGCGGGCACACGTCTGGAAACACCATATATTTT,CSGHTSGNTIYF
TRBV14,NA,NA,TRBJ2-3,TGTGCCAGCAGCCAAGTTGATCTAGCCTACACAGATACGCAGTATTTT,CASSQVDLAYTDTQYF
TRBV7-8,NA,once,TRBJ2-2,TGTGCCAGCAGCGCCAGGGATTTCACCGGGGAGCTGTTTTTT,CASSARDFTGELFF
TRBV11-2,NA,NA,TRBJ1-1,TGTGCCAGCAGCTGGGGGGCGGGAGGCACTGAAGCTTTCTTT,CASSWGAGGTEAFF
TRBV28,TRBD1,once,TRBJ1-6,TGTGCCAGCAGCCGAGGGGGCATAAGTCCACCCCTCCACTTT,CASSRGGISPPLHF
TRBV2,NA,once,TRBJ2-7,TGTGCCAGCAGCCCAGACAGATACTCCTACGAGCAGTACTTC,CASSPDRYSYEQYF
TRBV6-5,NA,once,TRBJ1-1,TGTGCCAGCAGTTTGGGCCGGTACAACACTGAAGCTTTCTTT,CASSLGRYNTEAFF
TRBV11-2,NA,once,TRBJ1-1,TGTGCCAGCAGCTTAGCCCCAGGGACTCTAGCTTTCTTT,CASSLAPGTLAFF
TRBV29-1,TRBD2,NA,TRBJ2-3,TGCAGCTCGGAAATAGCGGGAGGGCCTGCAGATACGCAGTATTTT,CSSEIAGGPADTQYF
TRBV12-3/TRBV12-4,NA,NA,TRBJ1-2,TGTGCCAGCAGTTCCCCGACAGACTATGGCTACACCTTC,CASSSPTDYGYTF